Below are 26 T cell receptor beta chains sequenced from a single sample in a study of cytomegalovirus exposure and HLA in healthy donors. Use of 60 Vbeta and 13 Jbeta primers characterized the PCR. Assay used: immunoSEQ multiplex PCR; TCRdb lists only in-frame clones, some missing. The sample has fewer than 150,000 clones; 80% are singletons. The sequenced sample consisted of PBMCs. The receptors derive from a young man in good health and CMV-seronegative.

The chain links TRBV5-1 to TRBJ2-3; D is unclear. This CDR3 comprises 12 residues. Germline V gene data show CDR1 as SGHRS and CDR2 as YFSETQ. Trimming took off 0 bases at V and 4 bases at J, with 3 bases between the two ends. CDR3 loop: CASSLASDTQYF. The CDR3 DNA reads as TGCGCCAGCAGCTTGGCCTCAGATACGCAGTATTTT. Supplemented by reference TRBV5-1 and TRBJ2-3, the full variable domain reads KAGVTQTPRYLIKTRGQQVTLSCSPISGHRSVSWYQQTPGQGLQFLFEYFSETQRNKGNFPGRFSGRQFSNSRSEMNVSTLELGDSALYLCASSLASDTQYFGPGTRLTVL.

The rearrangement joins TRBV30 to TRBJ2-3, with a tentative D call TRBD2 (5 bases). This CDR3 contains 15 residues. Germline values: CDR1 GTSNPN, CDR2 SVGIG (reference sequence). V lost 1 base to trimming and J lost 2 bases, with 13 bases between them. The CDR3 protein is CAWSGLALLTDTQYF. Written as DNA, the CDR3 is TGTGCCTGGAGTGGCCTAGCTCTGCTCACAGATACGCAGTATTTT.

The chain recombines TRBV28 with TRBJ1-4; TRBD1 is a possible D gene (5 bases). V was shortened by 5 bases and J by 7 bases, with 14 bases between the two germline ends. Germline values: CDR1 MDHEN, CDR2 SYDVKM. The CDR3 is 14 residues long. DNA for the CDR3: TGTGCCAGCAGTCATCCAGGGAAGAGTGAAAAACTGTTTTTT. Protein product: CASSHPGKSEKLFF.

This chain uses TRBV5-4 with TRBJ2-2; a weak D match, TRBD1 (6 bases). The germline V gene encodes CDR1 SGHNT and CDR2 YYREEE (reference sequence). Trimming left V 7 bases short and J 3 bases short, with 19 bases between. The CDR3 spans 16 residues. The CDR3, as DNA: TGTGCCAGCTCGCACCCCACGGACAGCTACACCGGGGAGCTGTTTTTT. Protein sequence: CASSHPTDSYTGELFF.

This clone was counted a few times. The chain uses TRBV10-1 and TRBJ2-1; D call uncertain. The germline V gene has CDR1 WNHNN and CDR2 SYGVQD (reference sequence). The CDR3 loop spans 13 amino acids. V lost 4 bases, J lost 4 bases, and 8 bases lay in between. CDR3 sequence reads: CASSGGPYNEQFF. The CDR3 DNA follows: TGCGCCAGCAGTGGTGGGCCTTACAATGAGCAGTTCTTC.

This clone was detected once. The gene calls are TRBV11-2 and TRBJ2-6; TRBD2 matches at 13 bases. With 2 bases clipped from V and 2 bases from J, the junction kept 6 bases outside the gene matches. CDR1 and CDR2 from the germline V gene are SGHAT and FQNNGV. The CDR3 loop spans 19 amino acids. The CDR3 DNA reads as TGTGCCAGCAGCTTAAATGGCGGGACTAGCGGGACTGGGGCCAACGTCCTGACTTTC. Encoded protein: CASSLNGGTSGTGANVLTF.

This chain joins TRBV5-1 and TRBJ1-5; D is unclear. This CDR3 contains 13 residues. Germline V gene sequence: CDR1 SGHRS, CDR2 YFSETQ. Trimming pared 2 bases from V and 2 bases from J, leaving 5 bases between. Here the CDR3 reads CASSFGGNQPQHF. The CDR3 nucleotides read TGCGCCAGCAGCTTCGGAGGCAATCAGCCCCAGCATTTT.

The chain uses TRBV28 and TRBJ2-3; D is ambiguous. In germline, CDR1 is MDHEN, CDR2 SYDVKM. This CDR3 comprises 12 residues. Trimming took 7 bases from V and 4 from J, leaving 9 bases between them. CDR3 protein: CASNQVADTQYF. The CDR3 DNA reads TGTGCCAGCAATCAGGTGGCAGATACGCAGTATTTT.

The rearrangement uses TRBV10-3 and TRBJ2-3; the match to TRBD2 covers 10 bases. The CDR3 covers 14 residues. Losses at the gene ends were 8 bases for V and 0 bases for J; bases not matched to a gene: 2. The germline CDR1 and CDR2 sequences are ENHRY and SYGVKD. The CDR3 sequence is CAIASGSSTDTQYF. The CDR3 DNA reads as TGTGCCATCGCTAGCGGGAGTAGCACAGATACGCAGTATTTT.

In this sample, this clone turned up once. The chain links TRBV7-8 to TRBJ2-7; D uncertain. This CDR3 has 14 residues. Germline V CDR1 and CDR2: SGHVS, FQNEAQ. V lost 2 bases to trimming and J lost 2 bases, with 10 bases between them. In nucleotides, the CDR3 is TGTGCCAGCAGCTTATACGAAACTACCTACGAGCAGTACTTC. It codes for CASSLYETTYEQYF.

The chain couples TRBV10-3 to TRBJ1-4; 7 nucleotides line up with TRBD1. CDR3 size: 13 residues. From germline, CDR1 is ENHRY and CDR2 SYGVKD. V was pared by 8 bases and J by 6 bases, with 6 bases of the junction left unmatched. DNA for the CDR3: TGTGCCATCGGAAGGGGGCGAGATGAAAAACTGTTTTTT. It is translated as CAIGRGRDEKLFF.

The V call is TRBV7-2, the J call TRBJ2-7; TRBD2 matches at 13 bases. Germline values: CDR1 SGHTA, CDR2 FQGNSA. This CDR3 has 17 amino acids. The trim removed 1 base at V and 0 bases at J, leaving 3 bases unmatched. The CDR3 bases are TGTGCCAGCAGCTTAGGGGGACTAGCGGGAAGCTCCTACGAGCAGTACTTC. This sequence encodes CASSLGGLAGSSYEQYF.

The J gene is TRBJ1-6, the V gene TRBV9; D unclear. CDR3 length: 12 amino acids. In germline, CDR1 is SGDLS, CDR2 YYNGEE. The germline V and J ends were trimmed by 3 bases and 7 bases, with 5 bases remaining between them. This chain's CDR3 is CASSAGNSPLHF. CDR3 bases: TGTGCCAGCAGCGCCGGGAATTCACCCCTCCACTTT.

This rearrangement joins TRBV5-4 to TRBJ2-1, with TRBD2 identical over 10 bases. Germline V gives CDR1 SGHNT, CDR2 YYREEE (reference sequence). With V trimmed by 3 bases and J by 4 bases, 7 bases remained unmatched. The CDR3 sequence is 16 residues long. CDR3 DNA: TGTGCCAGCAGCTCCGCTACTAGCGGGGTTTACAATGAGCAGTTCTTC. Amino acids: CASSSATSGVYNEQFF.

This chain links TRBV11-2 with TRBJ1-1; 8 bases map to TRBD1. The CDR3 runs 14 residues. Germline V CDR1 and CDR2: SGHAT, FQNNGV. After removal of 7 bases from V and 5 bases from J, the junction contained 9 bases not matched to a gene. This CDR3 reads CASTPNRGITEAFF. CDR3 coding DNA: TGTGCCAGCACCCCAAACAGGGGGATAACTGAAGCTTTCTTT.

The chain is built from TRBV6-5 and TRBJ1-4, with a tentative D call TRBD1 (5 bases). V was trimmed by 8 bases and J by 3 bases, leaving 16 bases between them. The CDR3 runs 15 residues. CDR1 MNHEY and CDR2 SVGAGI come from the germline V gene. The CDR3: CASSDTPTSNEKLFF. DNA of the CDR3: TGTGCCAGCTCGGACACCCCCACTTCTAATGAAAAACTGTTTTTT.

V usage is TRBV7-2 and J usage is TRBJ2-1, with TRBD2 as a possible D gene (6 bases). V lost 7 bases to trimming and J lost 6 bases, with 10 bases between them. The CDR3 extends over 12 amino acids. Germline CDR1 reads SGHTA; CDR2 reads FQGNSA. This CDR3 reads CASTLGGNEQFF. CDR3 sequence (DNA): TGTGCCAGCACCCTCGGGGGCAATGAGCAGTTCTTC.

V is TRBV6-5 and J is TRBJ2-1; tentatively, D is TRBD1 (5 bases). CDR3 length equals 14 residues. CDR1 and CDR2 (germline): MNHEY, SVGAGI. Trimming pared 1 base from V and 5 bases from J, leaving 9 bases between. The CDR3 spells CASSYFGHHNEQFF. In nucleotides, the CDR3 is TGTGCCAGCAGTTACTTCGGACATCACAATGAGCAGTTCTTC.

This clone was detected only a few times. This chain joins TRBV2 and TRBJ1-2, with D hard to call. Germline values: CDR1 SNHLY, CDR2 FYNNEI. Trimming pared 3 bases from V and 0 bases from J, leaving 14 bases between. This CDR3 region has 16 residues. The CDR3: CASSEAISFSNYGYTF. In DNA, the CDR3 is TGTGCCAGCAGTGAGGCCATATCATTCTCTAACTATGGCTACACCTTC.

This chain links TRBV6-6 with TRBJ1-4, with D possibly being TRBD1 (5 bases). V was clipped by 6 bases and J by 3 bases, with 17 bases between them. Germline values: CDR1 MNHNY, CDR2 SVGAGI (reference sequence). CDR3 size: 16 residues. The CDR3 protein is CASSRRESGANEKLFF. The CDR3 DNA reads TGTGCCAGCAGCCGGAGAGAGTCGGGGGCTAATGAAAAACTGTTTTTT.

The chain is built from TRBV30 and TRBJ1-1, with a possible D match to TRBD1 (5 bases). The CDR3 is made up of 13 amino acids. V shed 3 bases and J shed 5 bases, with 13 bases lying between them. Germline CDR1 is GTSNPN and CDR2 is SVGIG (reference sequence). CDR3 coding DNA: TGTGCCTGGAGGGCCCGGGGGGGGACTGAAGCTTTCTTT. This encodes CAWRARGGTEAFF.

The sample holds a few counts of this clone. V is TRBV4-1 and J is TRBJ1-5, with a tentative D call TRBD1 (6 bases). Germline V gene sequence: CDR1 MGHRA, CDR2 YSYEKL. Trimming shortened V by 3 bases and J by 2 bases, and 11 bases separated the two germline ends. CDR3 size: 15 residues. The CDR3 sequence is CASSQQGLGNQPQHF. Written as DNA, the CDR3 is TGCGCCAGCAGCCAGCAGGGGCTCGGCAATCAGCCCCAGCATTTT.

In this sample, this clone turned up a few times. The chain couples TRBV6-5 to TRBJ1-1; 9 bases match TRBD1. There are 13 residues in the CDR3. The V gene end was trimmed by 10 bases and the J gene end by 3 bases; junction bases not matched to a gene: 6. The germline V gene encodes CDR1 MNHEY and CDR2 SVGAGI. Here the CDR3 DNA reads TGTGCCACCACCGGGACAGGGTACACTGAAGCTTTCTTT. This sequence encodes CATTGTGYTEAFF.

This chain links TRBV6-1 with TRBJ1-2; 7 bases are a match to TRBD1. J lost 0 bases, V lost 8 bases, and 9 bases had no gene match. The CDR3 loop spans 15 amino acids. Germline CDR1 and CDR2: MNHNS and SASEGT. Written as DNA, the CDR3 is TGTGCCAGCCAGAGGGACAGAGCCGCTAACTATGGCTACACCTTC. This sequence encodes CASQRDRAANYGYTF.

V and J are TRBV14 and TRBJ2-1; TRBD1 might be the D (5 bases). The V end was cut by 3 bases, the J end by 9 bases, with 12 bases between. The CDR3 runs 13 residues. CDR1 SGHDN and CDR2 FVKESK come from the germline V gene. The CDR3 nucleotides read TGTGCCAGCAGCCAGAGCCCGCAGGGTGAGCAGTTCTTC. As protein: CASSQSPQGEQFF.

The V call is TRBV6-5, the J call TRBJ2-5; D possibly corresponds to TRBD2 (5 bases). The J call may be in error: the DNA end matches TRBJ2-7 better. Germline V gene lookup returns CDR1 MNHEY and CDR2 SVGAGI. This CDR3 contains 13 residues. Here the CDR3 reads CASSRRTSYEQYF. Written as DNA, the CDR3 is TGTGCCAGCAGTCGCCGGACTTCCTACGAGCAGTACTTC.